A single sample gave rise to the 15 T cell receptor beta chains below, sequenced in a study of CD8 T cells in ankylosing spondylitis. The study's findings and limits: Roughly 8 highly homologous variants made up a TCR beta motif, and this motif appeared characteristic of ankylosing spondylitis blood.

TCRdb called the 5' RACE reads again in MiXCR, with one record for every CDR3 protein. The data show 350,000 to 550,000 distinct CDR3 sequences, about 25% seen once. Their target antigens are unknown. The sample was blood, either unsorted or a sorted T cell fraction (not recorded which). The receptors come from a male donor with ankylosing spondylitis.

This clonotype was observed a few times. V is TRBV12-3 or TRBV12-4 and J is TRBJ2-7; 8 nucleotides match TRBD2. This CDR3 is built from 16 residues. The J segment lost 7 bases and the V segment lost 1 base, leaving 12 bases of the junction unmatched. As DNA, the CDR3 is TGTGCCAGCAGTTTAGGGGGTAGCGGGATAGCTTGGGAGCAGTACTTC. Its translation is CASSLGGSGIAWEQYF.

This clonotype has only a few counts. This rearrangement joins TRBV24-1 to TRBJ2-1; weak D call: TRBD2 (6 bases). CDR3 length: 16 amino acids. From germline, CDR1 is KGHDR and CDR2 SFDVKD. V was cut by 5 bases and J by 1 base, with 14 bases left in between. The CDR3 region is CATSAGLRGSYNEQFF. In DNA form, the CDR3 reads TGTGCCACCAGTGCGGGATTACGGGGGTCCTACAATGAGCAGTTCTTC.

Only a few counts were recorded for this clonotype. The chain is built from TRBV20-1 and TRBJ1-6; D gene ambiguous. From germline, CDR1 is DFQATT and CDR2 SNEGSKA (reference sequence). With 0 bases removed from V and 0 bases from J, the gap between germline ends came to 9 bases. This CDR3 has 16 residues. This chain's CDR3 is CSAREFRSSYNSPLHF. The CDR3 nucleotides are TGCAGTGCTAGAGAATTTAGGAGCTCCTATAATTCACCCCTCCACTTT.

This chain's CDR3 is CSARPFASGGGEQFF. The CDR3 coding sequence is TGCAGTGCTAGACCCTTCGCTAGCGGGGGGGGTGAGCAGTTCTTC. The V gene is TRBV20-1, the J gene TRBJ2-1; 12 bases are shared with TRBD2. In germline, CDR1 is DFQATT, CDR2 SNEGSKA (reference sequence). The trim removed 2 bases at V and 9 bases at J, leaving 8 bases unmatched. This CDR3 has 15 residues.

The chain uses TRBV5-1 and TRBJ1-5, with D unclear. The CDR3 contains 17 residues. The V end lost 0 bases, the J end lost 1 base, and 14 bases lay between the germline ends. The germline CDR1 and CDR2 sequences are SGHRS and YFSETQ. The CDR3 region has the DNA TGCGCCAGCAGCTTGGGAGACGGGAGGTCGAGCAATCAGCCCCAGCATTTT. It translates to CASSLGDGRSSNQPQHF.

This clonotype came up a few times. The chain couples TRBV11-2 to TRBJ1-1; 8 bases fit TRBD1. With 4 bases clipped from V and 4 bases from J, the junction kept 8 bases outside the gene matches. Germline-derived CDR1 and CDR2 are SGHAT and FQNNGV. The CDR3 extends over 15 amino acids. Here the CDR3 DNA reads TGTGCCAGCAGCTCAGGCGGGACAGGTAGCACTGAAGCTTTCTTT. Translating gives CASSSGGTGSTEAFF.

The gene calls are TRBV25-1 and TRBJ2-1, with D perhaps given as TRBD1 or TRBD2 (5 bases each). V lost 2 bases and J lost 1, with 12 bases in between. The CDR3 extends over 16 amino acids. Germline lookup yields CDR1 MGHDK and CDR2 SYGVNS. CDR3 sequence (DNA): TGTGCCAGCAGTGAAGGTGGGGGAGCTTCCTACAATGAGCAGTTCTTC. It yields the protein CASSEGGGASYNEQFF. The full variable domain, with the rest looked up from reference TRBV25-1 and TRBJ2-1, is EADIYQTPRYLVIGTGKKITLECSQTMGHDKMYWYQQDPGMELHLIHYSYGVNSTEKGDLSSESTVSRIRTEHFPLTLESARPSHTSQYLCASSEGGGASYNEQFFGPGTRLTVL.

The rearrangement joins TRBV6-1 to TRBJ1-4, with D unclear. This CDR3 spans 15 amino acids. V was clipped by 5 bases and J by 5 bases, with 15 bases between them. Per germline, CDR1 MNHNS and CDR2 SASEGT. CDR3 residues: CASSPNTGQNEKLFF. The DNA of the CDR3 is TGTGCCAGCAGTCCTAACACTGGGCAGAATGAAAAACTGTTTTTT.

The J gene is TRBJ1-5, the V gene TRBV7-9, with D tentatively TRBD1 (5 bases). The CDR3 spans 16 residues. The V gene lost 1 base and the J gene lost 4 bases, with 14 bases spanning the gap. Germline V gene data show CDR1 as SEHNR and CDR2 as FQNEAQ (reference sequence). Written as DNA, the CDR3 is TGTGCCAGCAGCTTAGAAGCCGGATGGGGGAATCAGCCCCAGCATTTT. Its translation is CASSLEAGWGNQPQHF. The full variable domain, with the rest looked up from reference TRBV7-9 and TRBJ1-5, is DTGVSQNPRHKITKRGQNVTFRCDPISEHNRLYWYRQTLGQGPEFLTYFQNEAQLEKSRLLSDRFSAERPKGSFSTLEIQRTEQGDSAMYLCASSLEAGWGNQPQHFGDGTRLSIL.

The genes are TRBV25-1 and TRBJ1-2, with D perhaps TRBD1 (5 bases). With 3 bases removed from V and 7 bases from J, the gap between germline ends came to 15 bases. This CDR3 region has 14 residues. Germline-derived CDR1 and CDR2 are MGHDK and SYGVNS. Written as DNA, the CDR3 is TGTGCCAGCAGTGAGGCCGGGACCGTGCGTGGCTACACCTTC. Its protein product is CASSEAGTVRGYTF.

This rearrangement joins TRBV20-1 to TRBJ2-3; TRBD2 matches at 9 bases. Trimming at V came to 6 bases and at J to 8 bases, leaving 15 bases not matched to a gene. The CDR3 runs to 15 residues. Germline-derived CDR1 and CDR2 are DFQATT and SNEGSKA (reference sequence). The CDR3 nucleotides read TGCAGTGCCCCGCCGACTAGCGGCCAGGGGGGTACGCAGTATTTT. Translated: CSAPPTSGQGGTQYF.

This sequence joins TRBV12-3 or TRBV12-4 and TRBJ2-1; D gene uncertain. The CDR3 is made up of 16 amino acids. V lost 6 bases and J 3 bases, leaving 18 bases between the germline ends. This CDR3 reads CASSILRATNYNEQFF. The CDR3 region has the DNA TGTGCCAGCAGCATACTAAGGGCGACGAACTACAATGAGCAGTTCTTC.

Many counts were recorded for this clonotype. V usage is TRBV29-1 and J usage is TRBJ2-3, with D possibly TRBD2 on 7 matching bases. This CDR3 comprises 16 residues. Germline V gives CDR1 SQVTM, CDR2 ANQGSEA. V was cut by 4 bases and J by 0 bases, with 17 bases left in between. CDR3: CSVVRGSGGSTDTQYF. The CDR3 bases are TGCAGCGTTGTTCGCGGGAGTGGGGGCAGCACAGATACGCAGTATTTT.

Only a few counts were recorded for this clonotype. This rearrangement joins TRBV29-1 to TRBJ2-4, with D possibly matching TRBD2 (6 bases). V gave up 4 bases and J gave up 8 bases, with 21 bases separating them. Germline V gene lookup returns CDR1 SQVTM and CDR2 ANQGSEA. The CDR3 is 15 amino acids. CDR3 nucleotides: TGCAGCGTTGTGGGTAGCGGCGCCTCCTATGACATTCAGTACTTC. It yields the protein CSVVGSGASYDIQYF.

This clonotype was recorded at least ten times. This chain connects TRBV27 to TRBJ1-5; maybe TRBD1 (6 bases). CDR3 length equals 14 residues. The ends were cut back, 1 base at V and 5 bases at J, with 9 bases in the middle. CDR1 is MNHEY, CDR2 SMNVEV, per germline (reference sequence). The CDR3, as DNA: TGTGCCAGCAGTTTATTCAGGGGTGATCAGCCCCAGCATTTT. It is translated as CASSLFRGDQPQHF.